This T cell receptor beta chain came from a study of metastatic and nonmetastatic thyroid tumors. Study-wide background: Thyroid patients, malignant and benign, had repertoires compared across blood and tumor or nodule tissue.

TCRdb re-called clones via MiXCR from the PCR reads. Here the sample spans about 50,000 clones, roughly 20% being singletons. Among the patients, none had received any treatment before thyroid surgery. Comment on this clone: A much larger clone lies a single base off, so this may be a read error.

Sequencing used blood. This TCR derives from a female donor with papillary thyroid cancer or a benign thyroid nodule (not recorded which). Some clones in this sample may be carry-over from other donors' samples.

For the CDR3, the DNA is TGTGCCATCAACACCGGACTAGCGACGGATGAGCAGTTCTTC. It translates to CAINTGLATDEQFF. The chain joins TRBV7-9 to TRBJ2-1; 9 nucleotides match TRBD2. The CDR3 consists of 14 residues. V lost 10 bases to trimming and J lost 8 bases; unmatched junction nucleotides: 12. In germline, CDR1 is SEHNR, CDR2 FQNEAQ (reference sequence).